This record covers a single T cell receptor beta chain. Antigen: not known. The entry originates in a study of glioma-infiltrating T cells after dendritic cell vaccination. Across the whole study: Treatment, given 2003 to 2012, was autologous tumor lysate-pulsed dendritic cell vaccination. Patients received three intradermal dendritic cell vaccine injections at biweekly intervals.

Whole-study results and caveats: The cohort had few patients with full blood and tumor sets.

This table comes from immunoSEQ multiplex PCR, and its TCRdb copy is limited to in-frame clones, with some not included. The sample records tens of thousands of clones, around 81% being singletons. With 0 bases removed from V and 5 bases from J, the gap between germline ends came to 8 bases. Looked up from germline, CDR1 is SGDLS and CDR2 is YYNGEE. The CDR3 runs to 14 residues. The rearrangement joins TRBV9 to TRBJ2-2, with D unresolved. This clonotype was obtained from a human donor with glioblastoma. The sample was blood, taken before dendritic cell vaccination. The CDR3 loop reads CASSVDSMTGELFF. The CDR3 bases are TGTGCCAGCAGCGTAGATTCTATGACCGGGGAGCTGTTTTTT.